This TCR beta chain was found in a study of T cell repertoires in cytomegalovirus infection. Across the whole study: Alongside well-studied HLA-B-restricted CMV epitopes, recently identified HLA-C-restricted CMV epitopes were also used. Study-wide points: Ex vivo, HLA-C-restricted CMV-specific TCR beta clonotypes prevailed over the rest of the response.

V lost 2 bases, J lost 0 bases, and 9 bases lay in between. CDR3 length: 15 amino acids. This clonotype was seen at least ten times. Its antigen is not identified. Each CDR3 protein is one row after TCRdb ran MiXCR on the reads. The sample consists of about 830,000 distinct CDR3 sequences, around a third of them appearing once. The TCR was taken from a human donor in good health (CMV status not recorded). Some clones in this sample may be carry-over from other donors' samples. The sample here was cultured CD8+ T cells from PBMCs, taken from culture after CMV antigen stimulation. The genes are TRBV12-3 or TRBV12-4 and TRBJ2-3; D uncertain. The CDR3 bases are TGTGCCAGCAGTTTAAGGGCAGAGAGCACAGATACGCAGTATTTT. This encodes CASSLRAESTDTQYF.